This is a list of T cell receptor beta chains from one sample in a study of regulatory T cells in long-lasting Graves disease. TCRdb recomputed calls from the multiplex PCR reads with MiXCR, one row per CDR3 protein. Of about 660,000 distinct CDR3 sequences in the sample, around 30% were seen once. Sequences were derived from peripheral blood mononuclear cells (PBMCs), sampled when the disease was refractory, from a patient treated with antithyroid drugs. These receptors were collected from a female donor with Graves disease. Both conserved end residues are part of each CDR3. Each record gives: CDR3 protein, CDR3 DNA, clone size, D gene, J gene, V gene. A D gene is named only where the DNA matches it firmly. Rows may omit the clone size; those that give it use once, few, many or a size class.

CASSEGQVPYEQYF | TGTGCCAGCAGTGAAGGGCAGGTCCCCTACGAGCAGTACTTC | once | . | TRBJ2-7 | TRBV6-1
CAWSVLRSEKLFF | TGTGCCTGGAGTGTACTTCGCTCCGAAAAACTGTTTTTT | many | . | TRBJ1-4 | TRBV30
CASGATGPNSPLHF | TGTGCCAGCGGGGCCACAGGGCCTAATTCACCCCTCCACTTT | . | . | TRBJ1-6 | TRBV6-1
CASSQHASVAYEQYF | TGTGCCAGCAGCCAACACGCTAGCGTTGCCTACGAGCAGTACTTC | . | . | TRBJ2-7 | TRBV16
CASSRRLAGVQETQYF | TGTGCCAGCAGCCGACGACTAGCGGGAGTCCAAGAGACCCAGTACTTC | . | TRBD2 | TRBJ2-5 | TRBV14
CSASRAGSYEQYF | TGCAGTGCCAGCCGTGCGGGATCCTACGAGCAGTACTTC | . | . | TRBJ2-7 | TRBV20-1
CASSHGTQSSYEQYF | TGTGCCAGCAGCCATGGGACACAGAGCTCCTACGAGCAGTACTTC | many | . | TRBJ2-7 | TRBV11-1
CASSLQGADTEAFF | TGTGCCAGCAGTTTACAGGGGGCTGACACTGAAGCTTTCTTT | many | TRBD1 | TRBJ1-1 | TRBV12-3/TRBV12-4
CASSQTSGGGGNQPQHF | TGTGCCAGCAGCCAAACGAGTGGAGGAGGGGGCAATCAGCCCCAGCATTTT | once | . | TRBJ1-5 | TRBV14
CASSQEVGVSWTEAFF | TGCGCCAGCAGCCAAGAGGTAGGGGTTTCCTGGACTGAAGCTTTCTTT | . | . | TRBJ1-1 | TRBV4-1
CSARTSGNTYEQYF | TGCAGTGCTAGGACTAGCGGAAATACCTACGAGCAGTACTTC | many | TRBD2 | TRBJ2-7 | TRBV20-1
CAWSVVQGGYTF | TGTGCCTGGAGTGTAGTTCAGGGGGGCTACACCTTC | . | . | TRBJ1-2 | TRBV30
CSDDRPNDNQPQHF | TGCAGCGACGACAGGCCAAACGACAATCAGCCCCAGCATTTT | few | . | TRBJ1-5 | TRBV29-1
CSGGGGLNYGYTF | TGCAGCGGCGGCGGGGGCCTGAACTATGGCTACACCTTC | few | . | TRBJ1-2 | TRBV29-1
CASNDRGYGYTF | TGTGCCAGTAACGACAGAGGGTATGGCTACACCTTC | . | . | TRBJ1-2 | TRBV19
CASSHDGGGSEAFF | TGTGCCAGCAGCCATGACGGGGGAGGTAGTGAAGCTTTCTTT | . | . | TRBJ1-1 | TRBV7-9
CASSLGVGSTEAFF | TGTGCCAGCAGTTTAGGGGTGGGGAGCACTGAAGCTTTCTTT | few | . | TRBJ1-1 | TRBV27
CASTLGDRGRDTEAFF | TGTGCCAGCACCTTGGGGGACAGGGGGAGAGACACTGAAGCTTTCTTT | once | TRBD1 | TRBJ1-1 | TRBV5-4
CASSDPSGSQETQYF | TGTGCCAGCAGTGATCCTAGCGGCTCCCAAGAGACCCAGTACTTC | . | TRBD2 | TRBJ2-5 | TRBV2
CASSLRQANEKLFF | TGCGCCAGCAGCTTGAGACAGGCTAATGAAAAACTGTTTTTT | few | . | TRBJ1-4 | TRBV5-1
CSASLGTGNNQPQHF | TGCAGTGCTAGTCTCGGGACAGGGAACAATCAGCCCCAGCATTTT | . | TRBD1 | TRBJ1-5 | TRBV20-1
CASSEAYTF | TGTGCCAGCAGTGAAGCCTACACCTTC | few | . | TRBJ1-2 | TRBV6-1
CSASSEAATSPLHF | TGCAGTGCTAGTTCCGAGGCGGCAACTTCCCCCCTCCACTTT | . | . | TRBJ1-6 | TRBV20-1
CASRDNTGARFAGELFF | TGTGCCAGCAGGGACAATACGGGAGCCCGATTCGCCGGGGAGCTGTTTTTT | few | . | TRBJ2-2 | TRBV25-1
CASSFQPRGSNTEAFF | TGTGCCAGCAGCTTTCAGCCCCGCGGATCGAACACTGAAGCTTTCTTT | . | . | TRBJ1-1 | TRBV5-5
CASSTAFQDYGYTF | TGTGCCAGCAGCACCGCCTTCCAGGACTATGGCTACACCTTC | few | . | TRBJ1-2 | TRBV7-2
CATSARGQNTEAFF | TGTGCCACAAGCGCTCGCGGGCAGAACACTGAAGCTTTCTTT | . | . | TRBJ1-1 | TRBV10-3
CASSLGHRGTGELFF | TGCGCCAGCAGCTTGGGACACAGGGGAACCGGGGAGCTGTTTTTT | . | TRBD1 | TRBJ2-2 | TRBV5-1
CASGGRAPYEQYF | TGTGCTAGTGGCGGCAGGGCACCCTACGAGCAGTACTTC | . | . | TRBJ2-7 | TRBV12-5
CASSLDLGTGNEQYF | TGTGCCAGCAGCTTAGATTTAGGGACAGGGAACGAGCAGTACTTC | . | TRBD1 | TRBJ2-7 | TRBV11-2
CASSEVLLGTEAFF | TGTGCCAGCAGTGAGGTCCTGCTCGGCACTGAAGCTTTCTTT | many | . | TRBJ1-1 | TRBV2
CASSPGGGRYNEQFF | TGTGCCAGCAGCCCTGGGGGCGGGAGGTACAATGAGCAGTTCTTC | . | TRBD2 | TRBJ2-1 | TRBV11-2
CASSYSAGFDAGELFF | TGTGCCAGCAGTTACTCTGCCGGTTTTGACGCCGGGGAGCTGTTTTTT | few | . | TRBJ2-2 | TRBV6-5
CASSLLGRVDGYTF | TGTGCCAGCAGTTTATTAGGCAGGGTGGATGGCTACACCTTC | . | . | TRBJ1-2 | TRBV28
CASSDRGRGTDTQYF | TGTGCCAGCAGCGACAGGGGGCGCGGCACAGATACGCAGTATTTT | . | TRBD1 | TRBJ2-3 | TRBV6-2/TRBV6-3
CAISPDRGRANVLTF | TGTGCCATCAGTCCCGACAGGGGTCGGGCCAACGTCCTGACTTTC | few | TRBD1 | TRBJ2-6 | TRBV10-3
CASSKTSGRASYEQYF | TGTGCCAGCAGTAAAACTAGCGGGAGGGCCTCCTACGAGCAGTACTTC | . | TRBD2 | TRBJ2-7 | TRBV6-1
CASGGTSGSLAQETQYF | TGTGCCAGCGGGGGGACTAGCGGGAGTCTGGCGCAAGAGACCCAGTACTTC | few | TRBD2 | TRBJ2-5 | TRBV2